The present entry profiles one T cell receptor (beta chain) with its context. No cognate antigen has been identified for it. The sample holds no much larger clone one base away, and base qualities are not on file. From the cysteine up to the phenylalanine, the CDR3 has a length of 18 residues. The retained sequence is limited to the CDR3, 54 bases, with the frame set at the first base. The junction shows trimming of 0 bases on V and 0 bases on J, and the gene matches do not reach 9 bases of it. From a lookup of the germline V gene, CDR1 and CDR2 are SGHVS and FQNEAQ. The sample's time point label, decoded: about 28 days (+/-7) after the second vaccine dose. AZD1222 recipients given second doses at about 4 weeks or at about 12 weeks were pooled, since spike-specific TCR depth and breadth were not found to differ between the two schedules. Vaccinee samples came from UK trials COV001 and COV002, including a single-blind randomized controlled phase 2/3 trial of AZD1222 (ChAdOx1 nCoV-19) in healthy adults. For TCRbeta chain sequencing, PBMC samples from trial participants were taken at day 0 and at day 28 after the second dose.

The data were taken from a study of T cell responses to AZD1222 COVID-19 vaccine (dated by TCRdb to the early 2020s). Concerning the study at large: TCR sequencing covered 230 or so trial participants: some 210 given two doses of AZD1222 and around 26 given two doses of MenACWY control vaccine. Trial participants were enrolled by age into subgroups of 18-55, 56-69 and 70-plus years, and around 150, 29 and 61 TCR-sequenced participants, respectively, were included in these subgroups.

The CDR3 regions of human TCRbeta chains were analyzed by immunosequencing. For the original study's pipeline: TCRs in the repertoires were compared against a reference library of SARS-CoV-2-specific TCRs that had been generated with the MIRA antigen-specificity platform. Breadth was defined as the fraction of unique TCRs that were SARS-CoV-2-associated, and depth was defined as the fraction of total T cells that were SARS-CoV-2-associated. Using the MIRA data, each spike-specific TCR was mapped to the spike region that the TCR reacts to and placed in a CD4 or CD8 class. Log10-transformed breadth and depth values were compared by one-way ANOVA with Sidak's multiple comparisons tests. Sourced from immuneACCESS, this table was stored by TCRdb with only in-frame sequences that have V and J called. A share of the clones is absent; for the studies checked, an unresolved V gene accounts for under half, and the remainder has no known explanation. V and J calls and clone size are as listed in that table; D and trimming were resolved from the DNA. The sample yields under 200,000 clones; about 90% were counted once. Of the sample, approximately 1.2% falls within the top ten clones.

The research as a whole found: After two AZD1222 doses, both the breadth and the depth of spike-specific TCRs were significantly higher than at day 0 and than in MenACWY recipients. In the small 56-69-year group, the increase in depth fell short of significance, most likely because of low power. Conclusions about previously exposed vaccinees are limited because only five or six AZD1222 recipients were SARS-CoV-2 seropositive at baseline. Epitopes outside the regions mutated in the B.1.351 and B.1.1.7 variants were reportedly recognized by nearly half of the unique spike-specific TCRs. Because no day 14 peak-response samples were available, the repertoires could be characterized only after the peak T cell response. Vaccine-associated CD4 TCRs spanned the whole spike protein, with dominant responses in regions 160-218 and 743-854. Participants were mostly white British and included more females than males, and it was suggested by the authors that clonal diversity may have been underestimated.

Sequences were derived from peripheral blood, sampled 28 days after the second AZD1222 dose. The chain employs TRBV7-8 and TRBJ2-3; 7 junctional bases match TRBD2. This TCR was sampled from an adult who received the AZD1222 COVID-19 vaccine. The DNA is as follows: TGTGCCAGCAGCTTAGCGCACAGCGGGGTCCCTAGCACAGATACGCAGTATTTT. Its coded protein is CASSLAHSGVPSTDTQYF.